Each of the 29 T cell receptor beta chains below was sequenced from the same sample in a study of preoperative IRX-2 immunotherapy in early breast cancer. Sequenced by immunoSEQ multiplex PCR; TCRdb stores in-frame clones only, minus some. This sample yields roughly 30,000 clones, of which 65% to 85% are seen a single time; 3% to 3.5% belongs to the top ten. The sample's treatment: preoperative locoregional IRX-2 cytokine immunotherapy. The material was obtained from a patient treated with IRX-2 immunotherapy. Receptors originate from a human donor with breast cancer.

The chain is built from TRBV19 and TRBJ2-6, with 7 bases fitting TRBD1. CDR1 and CDR2 (germline): LNHDA, SQIVND (reference sequence). V shed 3 bases and J 3 bases; nucleotides not matched to a gene: 2. CDR3 length: 15 residues. CDR3 in DNA: TGTGCCAGTAGTATGGGACAGAGTGGGGCCAACGTCCTGACTTTC. It yields the protein CASSMGQSGANVLTF.

The chain is built from TRBV7-4 and TRBJ2-7; D is possibly TRBD2 (5 bases). The CDR3 sequence is 13 residues long. The germline V gene has CDR1 SGHVT and CDR2 SQSDAQ. V was pared by 5 bases and J by 3 bases, with 11 bases between. The CDR3, as DNA: TGTGCCAGCAGCCGCACCACTAGCTACGAGCAGTACTTC. Protein sequence: CASSRTTSYEQYF.

The rearrangement uses TRBV12-5 and TRBJ1-1; unclear D gene. The CDR3 is made up of 13 amino acids. The V gene's germline CDR1 is LGHNT and CDR2 FRNRAP. The CDR3 protein is CASTSFKNTEAFF. In DNA, the CDR3 is TGTGCCAGCACCTCTTTTAAGAACACTGAAGCTTTCTTT.

The chain is built from TRBV30 and TRBJ2-5; 10 bases are a match to TRBD2. V was pared by 2 bases and J by 3 bases, with 0 bases of the junction left unmatched. CDR3 length: 13 residues. Germline lookup yields CDR1 GTSNPN and CDR2 SVGIG (reference sequence). CDR3 nucleotides: TGTGCCTGGAGTAGCGGGGGGGAAGAGACCCAGTACTTC. Protein product: CAWSSGGEETQYF.

The chain couples TRBV7-1 to TRBJ2-3; TRBD2 might be the D (6 bases). TRBV7-1 is an open reading frame whose function is uncertain. This CDR3 contains 14 residues. V was pared by 4 bases and J by 2 bases, with 10 bases between. The CDR3 here is CASSLGTYTDTQYF. Here the CDR3 DNA reads TGTGCCAGCAGCTTAGGGACTTACACAGATACGCAGTATTTT.

The V gene is TRBV30, the J gene TRBJ2-1; 10 nucleotides line up with TRBD1. The junction had 10 bases not matched to a gene; V was cut back by 4 bases and J by 1 base. The germline CDR1 and CDR2 sequences are GTSNPN and SVGIG (reference sequence). This CDR3 has 17 amino acids. CDR3 sequence reads: CAWITRRTGGSYNEQFF. The CDR3 DNA is TGTGCCTGGATAACCCGCCGGACAGGGGGGTCCTACAATGAGCAGTTCTTC.

The chain carries TRBV6-8 and TRBJ2-2; D gene ambiguous. The V gene lost 4 bases and the J gene lost 6 bases, with 9 bases spanning the gap. Germline CDR1 reads MNHGY; CDR2 reads SAAAGT. The CDR3 is made up of 13 amino acids. In DNA form, the CDR3 reads TGTGCCAGCAGTTCTATCGGCGCCGGGGAGCTGTTTTTT. Translated: CASSSIGAGELFF.

The chain employs TRBV11-3 and TRBJ1-2, with D unresolved. The germline V gene has CDR1 SGHNT and CDR2 YENEEA. Trimming cost V 0 bases and J 4 bases, with 9 bases left between them. This CDR3 comprises 14 residues. CDR3: CASSLESQLYGYTF. The CDR3 nucleotides read TGTGCCAGCAGCTTAGAGTCCCAACTCTATGGCTACACCTTC.

This chain joins TRBV19 and TRBJ2-1; weak D call: TRBD2 (6 bases). Trimming removed 5 bases from V and 15 bases from J, with 17 bases in between. The CDR3 covers 12 residues. CDR1 and CDR2 (germline): LNHDA, SQIVND (reference sequence). Here the CDR3 reads CASSPRDSRLFF. The CDR3 DNA reads as TGTGCCAGTAGTCCCCGGGACTCTCGGCTGTTCTTC.

The chain links TRBV22-1 to TRBJ2-1. TRBV22-1 is flagged as a pseudogene. The CDR3 contains 13 residues. CDR3 coding DNA: TGTGCCAGCAGTTTGTACAAATACAATGAGCAGTTCTTC. Translating gives CASSLYKYNEQFF.

This clone was found a few times. V usage is TRBV19 and J usage is TRBJ2-6; D remains ambiguous. CDR1 is LNHDA and CDR2 is SQIVND in the germline V gene (reference sequence). The germline V and J ends were trimmed by 3 bases and 2 bases, with 8 bases remaining between them. CDR3 length equals 15 residues. CDR3 nucleotides: TGTGCCAGTAGTATTGGGGAAACTGGGGCCAACGTCCTGACTTTC. This translates into CASSIGETGANVLTF.

The V call is TRBV18, the J call TRBJ2-7; D gene uncertain. Deletions cut 4 bases from V and 2 bases from J, with 9 bases between. This CDR3 is built from 13 residues. Germline CDR1 and CDR2: KGHSH and LQKENI. The CDR3 spells CASSLLIAYEQYF. The CDR3, as DNA: TGTGCCAGCTCACTCCTTATAGCCTACGAGCAGTACTTC.

J is TRBJ1-2 and V is TRBV30; 8 bases align to TRBD1. From germline, CDR1 is GTSNPN and CDR2 SVGIG (reference sequence). This CDR3 has 13 residues. The V gene end was trimmed by 5 bases and the J gene end by 7 bases; junction bases not matched to a gene: 9. In nucleotides, the CDR3 is TGTGCCTGGGACAGGGGAGAGGGTGGTGGCTACACCTTC. Translated, it gives CAWDRGEGGGYTF.

There are a few counts of this clone. This rearrangement joins TRBV5-1 to TRBJ2-6; D gene ambiguous. The ends were cut back, 4 bases at V and 2 bases at J, with 7 bases in the middle. CDR3 length: 14 amino acids. CDR1 is SGHRS, CDR2 YFSETQ, per germline. CDR3: CASSITAGANVLTF. The CDR3 DNA follows: TGCGCCAGCAGCATCACAGCTGGGGCCAACGTCCTGACTTTC.

CDR3 loop: CASRLGEAMRDPGANVLTF. CDR3 bases: TGTGCCAGCAGACTCGGGGAGGCGATGAGAGACCCTGGGGCCAACGTCCTGACTTTC. The chain employs TRBV11-3 and TRBJ2-6, with D possibly being TRBD2 (6 bases). The CDR3 spans 19 residues. Germline CDR1 and CDR2: SGHNT and YENEEA. V lost 6 bases, J lost 2 bases, and 23 bases lay in between.

J is TRBJ2-7 and V is TRBV11-3, with 11 bases that match TRBD1. J lost 5 bases, V lost 5 bases, and 5 bases had no gene match. CDR3 length equals 14 residues. Germline V lookup: CDR1 SGHNT, CDR2 YENEEA. In nucleotides, the CDR3 is TGTGCCAGCAGCCTGGGGACAGGGGGAGACGAGCAGTACTTC. The encoded protein is CASSLGTGGDEQYF. The full variable domain, with the rest looked up from reference TRBV11-3 and TRBJ2-7, is EAGVVQSPRYKIIEKKQPVAFWCNPISGHNTLYWYLQNLGQGPELLIRYENEEAVDDSQLPKDRFSAERLKGVDSTLKIQPAELGDSAVYLCASSLGTGGDEQYFGPGTRLTVT.

This chain's CDR3 is CASRQTGDSNQPQHF. As DNA, the CDR3 is TGTGCCAGCCGTCAAACAGGGGATAGCAATCAGCCCCAGCATTTT. This chain links TRBV6-8 with TRBJ1-5, with TRBD1 identical over 7 bases. V lost 8 bases to trimming and J lost 0 bases; unmatched junction nucleotides: 7. CDR1 and CDR2 (germline): MNHGY, SAAAGT. CDR3 length equals 15 residues.

The rearrangement joins TRBV11-3 to TRBJ2-5; D ambiguous. Germline CDR1 reads SGHNT; CDR2 reads YENEEA. The length of the CDR3 is 14 residues. The germline V and J ends were trimmed by 1 base and 0 bases, with 6 bases remaining between them. CDR3 sequence: CASSLGPHQETQYF. CDR3 bases: TGTGCCAGCAGCTTAGGACCCCACCAAGAGACCCAGTACTTC.

The chain links TRBV11-3 to TRBJ2-7; D might be TRBD2 (5 bases). The ends were cut back, 3 bases at V and 2 bases at J, with 20 bases in the middle. The CDR3 has 17 amino acids. CDR1 SGHNT and CDR2 YENEEA come from the germline V gene. CDR3 sequence: CASSLSPRLAEAYEQYF. Here the CDR3 DNA reads TGTGCCAGCAGCTTGTCCCCTCGGTTGGCGGAGGCCTACGAGCAGTACTTC.

This clone has just a few counts. The chain links TRBV18 to TRBJ1-2; D remains unclear. This CDR3 contains 12 residues. Germline assignment: CDR1 KGHSH and CDR2 LQKENI. Trimming stripped 4 bases from V and 6 bases from J, with 9 bases between. The CDR3 spells CASSLRPDGYTF. CDR3 in DNA: TGTGCCAGCTCACTTCGACCGGATGGCTACACCTTC.

The DNA for the CDR3 is TGTGCCACCGGACTGCGGGGCTTCACAGATACGCAGTATTTT. Encoded protein: CATGLRGFTDTQYF. The V call is TRBV28, the J call TRBJ2-3, with D possibly being TRBD2 (6 bases). Trimming removed 10 bases from V and 2 bases from J, with 16 bases in between. In germline, CDR1 is MDHEN, CDR2 SYDVKM. CDR3 length equals 14 residues. The variable domain in full, completed from reference TRBV28 and TRBJ2-3, reads DVKVTQSSRYLVKRTGEKVFLECVQDMDHENMFWYRQDPGLGLRLIYFSYDVKMKEKGDIPEGYSVSREKKERFSLILESASTNQTSMYLCATGLRGFTDTQYFGPGTRLTVL.

The rearrangement links TRBV7-6 to TRBJ1-1; no reliable D call. Trimming removed 1 base at V and 1 base at J, with 10 bases between. Germline V gene data show CDR1 as SGHVS and CDR2 as FNYEAQ. The CDR3 is made up of 15 amino acids. DNA of the CDR3: TGTGCCAGCAGCTTAGATGGCAAATCGAACACTGAAGCTTTCTTT. It codes for CASSLDGKSNTEAFF.

This sequence joins TRBV7-5 and TRBJ2-5; the table's D call, TRBD1, has no DNA check behind it. TRBV7-5 is shown as a pseudogene. CDR3 length equals 15 residues. The CDR3 loop is CASSLGRQGVGTQYF. The CDR3, as DNA: TGTGCCAGCAGCTTAGGGAGACAGGGGGTGGGGACCCAGTACTTC.

The chain joins TRBV30 to TRBJ1-2; TRBD1 is a possible D gene (5 bases). The V end was cut by 0 bases, the J end by 12 bases, with 14 bases between. CDR1 and CDR2 (germline): GTSNPN, SVGIG (reference sequence). This CDR3 has 12 residues. The CDR3 DNA reads as TGTGCCTGGAGTGTTGGTGGGGGGAAGAACACCTTC. Its protein is CAWSVGGGKNTF.

The chain recombines TRBV11-3 with TRBJ1-3, with TRBD1 as a possible D gene (6 bases). Trimming cost V 5 bases and J 4 bases, with 15 bases left between them. The CDR3 covers 15 residues. Germline CDR1 is SGHNT and CDR2 is YENEEA. CDR3 bases: TGTGCCAGCAGCGCGGGACAACAAAGAGGAAACACCATATATTTT. Protein product: CASSAGQQRGNTIYF.

The V gene is TRBV7-1, the J gene TRBJ1-5; a possible D gene is TRBD1 (6 bases). TRBV7-1 is an ORF, with its function uncertain. V gave up 4 bases and J gave up 2 bases, with 12 bases separating them. This CDR3 has 15 amino acids. CDR3: CASSLVGAGNQPQHF. The CDR3 DNA reads TGTGCCAGCAGCTTAGTGGGGGCGGGCAATCAGCCCCAGCATTTT.

This clone occurred once. This rearrangement joins TRBV4-1 to TRBJ2-7; weak D call: TRBD1 (7 bases). The CDR3 sequence is 15 residues long. The V gene lost 1 base and the J gene lost 2 bases, with 12 bases spanning the gap. CDR1 is MGHRA, CDR2 YSYEKL, per germline. The DNA of the CDR3 is TGCGCCAGCAGCCAAGCGGCAGGGGGGCCCTACGAGCAGTACTTC. Protein sequence: CASSQAAGGPYEQYF.

This chain joins TRBV30 and TRBJ2-2, with 12 bases identical to TRBD2. Trimming at V came to 7 bases and at J to 6 bases, leaving 12 bases not matched to a gene. The CDR3 loop spans 16 amino acids. From germline, CDR1 is GTSNPN and CDR2 SVGIG (reference sequence). The CDR3 DNA reads TGTGCCTACCGACTACTAGCGGGAGGTAGCCCCGGGGAGCTGTTTTTT. This sequence encodes CAYRLLAGGSPGELFF.

The CDR3, as DNA: TGTGCCAGCAGCTTACTAGCGAATTCCTACAATGAGCAGTTCTTC. Translating it yields CASSLLANSYNEQFF. The chain carries TRBV11-3 and TRBJ2-1, with a tentative D call TRBD2 (6 bases). V dropped 2 bases and J dropped 1 base, with 9 bases sitting between them. CDR3 length equals 15 residues. Germline lookup yields CDR1 SGHNT and CDR2 YENEEA.